This T cell receptor beta chain is drawn from a study of blood T cell repertoires in COVID-19. Study-wide background: Spain, Italy and the United States supplied samples that represented acute and convalescent COVID-19. Sources were T cells, B-cell-depleted T cells, or PBMCs; the material itself was cDNA or gDNA.

Under the authors' procedure: Reference gene primer amplification gave nucleated cell count estimates. Data came from immunoSEQ multiplex PCR; TCRdb stores just in-frame clones and leaves some out. V and J calls and clone size are copied from that table; D and trimming were computed from the DNA. The table lists 170,000 or so clones, 90% of them singletons. The CDR3 is 17 residues long. After removal of 4 bases from V and 5 bases from J, the junction contained 9 bases not matched to a gene. The germline gives CDR1 SGHTA, CDR2 FQGNSA. This chain connects TRBV7-2 to TRBJ2-1, with 12 bases identical to TRBD2. The sequence was obtained from a man aged 50 or older with acute or convalescent COVID-19. The material sequenced was peripheral blood. The CDR3 DNA follows: TGTGCCAGCAGCTCAGCTCCTAGCGGGGGGGGAAACAATGAGCAGTTCTTC. Its protein is CASSSAPSGGGNNEQFF. Filled out from reference TRBV7-2 and TRBJ2-1, the complete variable domain reads GAGVSQSPSNKVTEKGKDVELRCDPISGHTALYWYRQSLGQGLEFLIYFQGNSAPDKSGLPSDRFSAERTGGSVSTLTIQRTQQEDSAVYLCASSSAPSGGGNNEQFFGPGTRLTVL.